A selection of T cell receptor beta chains follows, all from one sample in a study of T-cell memory formation after mild COVID-19. MiXCR, applied by TCRdb to the 5' RACE reads, yields one record per CDR3 protein. The profile shows 200,000 to 250,000 distinct CDR3 sequences, around 9.1% of them singletons. The source material was PBMCs or a T cell subset sorted from them (not recorded which). All receptors derive from a man in his late teens or twenties who had mild COVID-19 (a few samples of this study predate the infection). Cell type and time point are not known. Each CDR3 is given with its conserved first and last residue. The listing skips clone size in some rows; elsewhere it reads once, few, many or a size class.

v_call clone_size cdr3_length cdr3_aa
TRBV20-1 many 11 CSAGNGEEAFF
TRBV29-1 few 13 CSAKDSGGEKLFF
TRBV7-2 many 14 CASSLTSRAYEQYF
TRBV7-7 many 16 CASSLEVQGAGETQYF
TRBV18 many 13 CASSSQANTEAFF
TRBV5-1 few 15 CASSARQGTNEKLFF
TRBV23-1 few 15 CASSQPRTGVRPLHF
TRBV11-2 - 17 CASSSLQGTSSYNEQFF
TRBV3-1 few 13 CASSSGGAYEQYF
TRBV6-5 few 14 CASIRDQGGTEAFF
TRBV13 many 12 CASSRFPGQQYF
TRBV9 many 20 CASSVGPWAGGKIPYNEQFF
TRBV5-6 - 17 CASSPVSGTKVGTEAFF
TRBV9 - 15 CASSVGAVTNEKLFF
TRBV20-1 few 13 CSARAGVADTQYF
TRBV6-5 - 16 CASSPYRQGAKNIQYF
TRBV6-5 many 15 CASSYGGTGSYEQYF
TRBV29-1 few 14 CSVLGLAGINEQFF
TRBV5-4 - 16 CASSLEPSGGGETQYF
TRBV5-1 few 15 CASSNGQGLTDTQYF
TRBV5-1 - 14 CASSLHTTNEKLFF
TRBV10-3 many 13 CAISGQGTDTQYF
TRBV7-3 few 17 CASSYPGLATSLQTQYF
TRBV29-1 few 15 CSVEDPQGMDTEAFF
TRBV4-3 many 16 CASSQTPDPRTNTQYF
TRBV5-1 few 15 CASSQIRREDTEAFF
TRBV5-1 few 16 CASSLQGASSYNEQFF
TRBV30 - 13 CAWSVLGSQPQHF
TRBV11-2 few 15 CASSRTVLAKNIQYF
TRBV29-1 - 14 CSVRRDRGYTEAFF
TRBV6-6 - 16 CASSYFGLGGNQPQHF
TRBV29-1 few 14 CSVSSTGVSTEAFF
TRBV11-2 few 14 CASSRPPGDDTQYF
TRBV4-2 few 16 CASSQTLSGGRETQYF
TRBV6-2/TRBV6-3 - 14 CASSYSFSYNEQFF
TRBV20-1 - 15 CSARGTGLYNSPLHF
TRBV25-1 few 15 CASSETGAPTDTQYF
TRBV28 many 17 CASSGAGTGLAKNIQYF
TRBV11-3 many 17 CASSLDASGGTYNEQFF
TRBV5-1 - 16 CASRRRTGDSGNTIYF
TRBV30 - 12 CAWTTGDYGYTF
TRBV6-6 few 15 CASSYAGPPQETQYF
TRBV29-1 few 15 CSVDPQEGSGETQYF
TRBV7-2 many 13 CASTPRFLETQYF
TRBV15 few 15 CATSTGQSRTGELFF
TRBV7-9 many 12 CASRRDSYEQYF
TRBV14 few 13 CASSRIMNTEAFF
TRBV5-4 many 15 CASSLVGGGQETQYF